This record looks at one T cell receptor (beta chain) sequence and its context. From germline, CDR1 is SGHTA and CDR2 FQGNSA. V shed 2 bases and J 5 bases; nucleotides not matched to a gene: 1. The CDR3 extends over 13 amino acids. This specimen comes from a study of immune evolution from preneoplasia to lung adenocarcinoma. The repertoire was sequenced with immunoSEQ multiplex PCR; TCRdb's copy has only in-frame clones and lacks some. The sample holds about 26,000 clones, about 74% seen once. The chain uses TRBV7-2 and TRBJ2-5; TRBD1 agrees at 8 bases. The origin of this receptor is a person between 55 and 69 years old with invasive lung adenocarcinoma. Some clones in this sample may be carry-over from other donors' samples. The sequencing input was FFPE invasive lung adenocarcinoma tissue. The CDR3 here is CASSLNRGETQYF. The CDR3 region has the DNA TGTGCCAGCAGCTTAAACAGGGGGGAGACCCAGTACTTC.